This TCR beta chain was recorded in a study of cytomegalovirus exposure and HLA in healthy donors (dated by TCRdb to about 2017). Describing the broader study: An earlier analysis of some 620 of the donors reported 276 Gb of sequence data and 117 million unique TCR beta sequences obtained from around 180 million T cells. The T cell repertoires of under 700 subjects were profiled by immunosequencing and related to cytomegalovirus serostatus. The genetic ancestry cluster associated with self-reported Caucasian donors included around four fifths of the roughly 400 genotyped donors. An early release that covered around 590 HLA-typed donors contained approximately 320 gigabases of sequencing data and around 85 million unique TCR sequences. The number of donors typed differed by locus, with about 629-630 for A, B, C, DRB1 and DQB1, around 500 for DQA1, 606 for DPA1, and over 400 for DPB1. On average, about 200,000 unique TCR beta nucleotide sequences were sequenced per donor among a few hundred genotyped donors of the cohort, with 15% to 20% of those sequences being non-productive. To study patterns of TCR occurrence, a later analysis re-analyzed previously published TCR beta repertoires from several hundred donors and added high-resolution HLA genotyping. A separate validation cohort of 100 to 150 different subjects was used in addition to the approximately 610-subject first cohort. The study aimed to test whether signatures of past pathogen exposure could be identified by cataloging public T cell receptors. In the later analysis, no new phenotypic data were used to find candidate immune exposures; instead, reliance was placed on TCR beta sequences and their occurrence across donors. Every discovery cohort repertoire had been produced on one sequencing platform. To predict cytomegalovirus infection status, the study brought together high-throughput TCR immunosequencing, statistical association of individual TCRs with disease status, and machine learning. In a later genetic analysis, genome-wide SNP genotypes for about 55% of the roughly 670 donors were used, and that subset was treated as a discovery cohort. Class I and class II HLA loci were covered by the typing at four-digit resolution. An earlier analysis of approximately 580 of the donors used high-throughput TCR beta sequencing to judge whether each TCR beta V gene segment behaved as functional or pseudogenic. Donor age, sex, ethnicity and CMV serostatus were collected together with the repertoire data. Because of strong linkage in the cohort, four to six DR-DQ haplotypes were treated as single units for association and clustering.

In total, approximately 700 healthy bone marrow donors made up the cohort. At the time of sampling, all cohort members were nominally healthy, though unrecorded immune exposures were likely present. The donor tested CMV seropositive, placing the donor among the 289 seropositive members of the cohort. A peripheral blood sample was provided by each donor, and peripheral blood mononuclear cells were used for TCR beta sequencing. The Qiagen DNeasy Blood Extraction Kit was used to extract genomic DNA from the blood cell samples. In regard to this clone: It lacks a known antigen. Base qualities are not at hand, and no much larger clone is one base apart.

The paper's findings and limits, for the study overall: According to a later analysis, TCR association rates differed among HLA loci, with DRB1 alleles showing the most associated TCRs and HLA-C alleles showing the fewest. The classifier was reported to diagnose cytomegalovirus status with high specificity and sensitivity in both the original cohort and the validation cohort. Presence/absence analyses assumed roughly uniform sequencing depth across donors, an assumption that may not hold. In this cohort, only TCR beta chains were sequenced, and detectable features were limited by the absence of alpha or paired-chain data. A further reported finding was that TCR beta sequences accurately predicted the HLA-A and HLA-B alleles for most subjects in the first cohort. Compared with the approximately 670-donor mean, donors in an Asian-associated ancestry cluster had fewer N-insertions in productive TCRs, according to a later genetic analysis. A few of the identified cytomegalovirus-associated TCR beta chains were confirmed in vitro to be specific for cytomegalovirus antigens. For the cohort, immune exposure information was limited to CMV serostatus. At a false discovery rate of 0.05, a later analysis linked around 15,000 TCR beta sequences to specific HLA alleles. According to a later analysis, most CMV-associated TCR beta chains appeared to be HLA-restricted, and the HLA associations seemed to be driven largely by CMV exposure. When HLA alleles, especially DR and DQ, strongly co-occurred, attributing TCR associations to individual alleles was difficult. The 87-base-pair reads could not distinguish some IMGT-functional V segments, including TRBV6-2 and TRBV6-3, so those segments were excluded. Broadly in line with IMGT annotations, most TCR beta V segments showed up in productive rearrangements about 87% or about 30% of the time in an earlier analysis of several hundred of the donors. In a later analysis, HLA-associated TCR beta chains were found to be more clonally expanded and to have lower generation probabilities than equally common non-associated chains. A later genetic analysis associated a missense DCLRE1C variant with V-gene and J-gene trimming of TCR beta chains, and an independent cohort replicated the association. Some 16 rarely observed V segments, including chromosome 9 orphons, were excluded from the earlier analysis of some 590 of the donors because counts were too low. A later analysis reported that several top co-occurrence clusters appeared linked to parvovirus B19, influenza, CMV and Epstein-Barr virus. Linkage disequilibrium might explain the correlated functional status among segregating V segments, but an unknown experimental factor could not be ruled out. According to the authors, the approach could potentially be generalized to other disease states and immunological phenotypes. Because some donors lacked HLA typing at each locus, the association tests relied only on the typed subset. Most TCR sequences were seen in very few donors, while some public TCRs were found in many individuals. The study gave a list of about 160 TCR beta chains associated with cytomegalovirus. A group of highly shared sequence variants was considered likely to be a technical artifact of the sequencing pipeline.

Receptor amplification or capture employed the immunoSEQ multiplex PCR assay. For the multiplex PCR, a mixture combining 60 forward primers for TCR Vbeta segments and 13 reverse primers for TCR Jbeta segments was used. The CDR3 region of rearranged TCR beta genes was amplified from genomic DNA by a multiplex PCR assay. On the Illumina HiSeq System, the amplified TCR beta libraries were sequenced as 87-base-pair reads. For the original study's pipeline: A later analysis counted some 80 million unique TCR beta chains across the 600 to 850 repertoires, and around 9.9 million of these chains were shared by at least two donors. To remove PCR and sequencing errors, raw reads were error-corrected and collapsed into unique sequences using a nearest-neighbor algorithm that merged closely related sequences. Alignment of CDR3 sequences to IMGT reference sequences was used to assign V, D and J gene segments. For a sequence to be retained, a match of at least six nucleotides to both a V gene segment and a J gene segment was required. Rearrangements were classified as productive when the CDR3 lacked stop codons and remained in frame with V and J, and all other rearrangements were classified as non-productive. Following IMGT convention, CDR3 was defined as the stretch from the second conserved V-encoded cysteine up to the conserved J-encoded phenylalanine. The earlier analysis of fewer than 750 of the donors excluded sequences that lacked an unambiguous match to a single V gene segment. An earlier analysis of 587 of the donors called V segments functional above 56.7% productive rearrangements and segregating when the between-donor standard deviation exceeded 5%. To diagnose cytomegalovirus status from the catalog of TCR beta chain sequences, a statistical classification framework was built. V and J gene assignment, in a later analysis, came from comparing TCR nucleotide sequences with IMGT/GENE-DB human TR gene sequences. In a later analysis, CDR3 sequences and most-parsimonious VDJ recombination scenarios were assigned using the TCRdist pipeline. In a later analysis, each TCR beta chain was defined by its CDR3 amino acid sequence together with its V-gene family, and reads lacking a unique V-gene family were excluded. In a later analysis, around 650 highly shared, low-generation-probability nucleotide sequences were removed to address suspected cross-contamination and a sequencing artifact. In a later analysis, a clonal expansion index for each public chain was calculated from normalized within-repertoire ranks of inferred template counts. A later analysis computed generation probabilities with a VDJ recombination model fitted to out-of-frame rearrangements, and checked the results against IGoR. Hypergeometric tests were used in a later analysis to score TCR-TCR, TCR-HLA and TCR-CMV co-occurrence, with a repertoire-size bias correction applied to the TCR pairs. A later analysis estimated false discovery rates by permuting HLA or CMV assignments 20 times. A later analysis grouped co-occurring TCRs with DBSCAN, adding TCRdist sequence similarity when clustering within HLA-allele-positive subsets. Repertoires with fewer than 30,000 or more than 120,000 public chains were left out of co-occurrence clustering, as were about 5 repertoires with anomalous nucleotide sharing. This is the immuneACCESS table as TCRdb keeps it, with only in-frame sequences that have V and J called. A part of the clones is gone; compared with another copy, unresolved V genes explain less than half, and the rest is unexplained. D and trimming come from the DNA, and the V and J calls and clone size come from that table. This sample has around 100,000 clones in its table, and about two thirds of those were observed once. Around 10% of the sample is taken by the ten largest.

Looking up the germline V gene yields CDR1 SGHTA and CDR2 FQGNSA. At the junction V is shortened by 5 bases and J by 9 bases; bases outside the gene matches: 7. The CDR3 holds 12 amino acids from the cysteine to the phenylalanine. The DNA shown is the 36-base CDR3, in frame from base 1. This TCR came from a man younger than 45 in good health and CMV-seropositive. The chain links TRBV7-2 with TRBJ2-7, and 7 bases in between align with TRBD1. Input material: PBMCs. The DNA reads TGTGCCAGCAGCCGGGACAGCGCTACGCAGTACTTC. Translated, this gives CASSRDSATQYF.